The rows below give T cell receptor beta chains drawn from one sample of a study of control samples from healthy donors and cancer patients. Using immunoSEQ multiplex PCR, the repertoire was profiled, and TCRdb retains in-frame clones only, with some absent. The data hold approximately 160,000 clones, with about 90% observed a single time. The material sequenced was blood. Receptors originate from a woman aged 25 to 39 in good health. Both conserved end residues are part of each CDR3. A D gene is named only where the DNA matches it firmly. Some rows mark clone size as missing; the rest say once, few, many or name a class of expanded clone.

cdr3_nt: TGTGCCAGCACCCCCGGACCAGACAATGAGCAGTTCTTC
cdr3_aa: CASTPGPDNEQFF
j_call: TRBJ2-1
v_call: TRBV12-3/TRBV12-4
clone_size: .
d_call: .

cdr3_nt: TGTGCCAGCAGTTGGGAACAGGGGTACGGCTACACCTTC
cdr3_aa: CASSWEQGYGYTF
j_call: TRBJ1-2
v_call: TRBV27
clone_size: once
d_call: TRBD1

cdr3_nt: TGTGCCAGCAGCACTCTCAGAAACTATGGCTACACCTTC
cdr3_aa: CASSTLRNYGYTF
j_call: TRBJ1-2
v_call: TRBV28
clone_size: .
d_call: .

cdr3_nt: TGTGCCAGCACCCAGACTAGTGGGGACGAGCAGTACTTC
cdr3_aa: CASTQTSGDEQYF
j_call: TRBJ2-7
v_call: TRBV6-6
clone_size: few
d_call: .

cdr3_nt: TGTGCCAGCAGTTGGGGTCGAACCGGTGGCACTGAAGCTTTCTTT
cdr3_aa: CASSWGRTGGTEAFF
j_call: TRBJ1-1
v_call: TRBV28
clone_size: .
d_call: .

cdr3_nt: TGCGCCAGCAGCTTGGAGACAGGGAGGATGTCAGCTTTCTTT
cdr3_aa: CASSLETGRMSAFF
j_call: TRBJ1-1
v_call: TRBV5-1
clone_size: .
d_call: TRBD1

cdr3_nt: TGTGCCAGCAGTGAAATCGATCCGGGACGGACTGAAAAACTGTTTTTT
cdr3_aa: CASSEIDPGRTEKLFF
j_call: TRBJ1-4
v_call: TRBV2
clone_size: once
d_call: .

cdr3_nt: TGTGCCAGTAGTTTCACTAGCGGGAGTGGGTACAATGAGCAGTTCTTC
cdr3_aa: CASSFTSGSGYNEQFF
j_call: TRBJ2-1
v_call: TRBV19
clone_size: few
d_call: TRBD2

cdr3_nt: TGTGCCAGCAGTGAACGAGTAGCCTCGGTCAATGAGCAGTTCTTC
cdr3_aa: CASSERVASVNEQFF
j_call: TRBJ2-1
v_call: TRBV2
clone_size: few
d_call: .

cdr3_nt: TGTGCCAGCAGTTCACGACAGGGAGGGGGTAACTATGGCTACACCTTC
cdr3_aa: CASSSRQGGGNYGYTF
j_call: TRBJ1-2
v_call: TRBV28
clone_size: .
d_call: TRBD1

cdr3_nt: TGCGCCAGCAGCCAAGTTACACTAGCGGGTGAGACCGGGGAGCTGTTTTTT
cdr3_aa: CASSQVTLAGETGELFF
j_call: TRBJ2-2
v_call: TRBV4-1
clone_size: .
d_call: TRBD2

cdr3_nt: TGTGCCAGCAGCACACCCAGGGAGGGTTTACAAGAGACCCAGTACTTC
cdr3_aa: CASSTPREGLQETQYF
j_call: TRBJ2-5
v_call: TRBV9
clone_size: .
d_call: TRBD2

cdr3_nt: TGCGCCAGCAGTGAGTCGTTGGTTAGAAATGAGCAGTTCTTC
cdr3_aa: CASSESLVRNEQFF
j_call: TRBJ2-1
v_call: TRBV10-1
clone_size: .
d_call: .

cdr3_nt: TGTGCCAGTAGTATTGGGTTGGACACTTATCAGCCCCAGCATTTT
cdr3_aa: CASSIGLDTYQPQHF
j_call: TRBJ1-5
v_call: TRBV19
clone_size: .
d_call: .

cdr3_nt: TGTGCCAGCAGCCAAGTTCTCGGGGAGCTGTTTTTT
cdr3_aa: CASSQVLGELFF
j_call: TRBJ2-2
v_call: TRBV14
clone_size: .
d_call: .

cdr3_nt: TGTGCCAGCAGTCGACTAGCGGGAGTGGACTACAATGAGCAGTTCTTC
cdr3_aa: CASSRLAGVDYNEQFF
j_call: TRBJ2-1
v_call: TRBV6-4
clone_size: .
d_call: TRBD2

cdr3_nt: TGTGCCTGGAGTGCCCAGGTGAAGAATGAGCAGTTCTTC
cdr3_aa: CAWSAQVKNEQFF
j_call: TRBJ2-1
v_call: TRBV30
clone_size: .
d_call: .

cdr3_nt: TGTGCCAGCAGTACCACAGGGGGCTTCAAGTCCCATGGCTACACCTTC
cdr3_aa: CASSTTGGFKSHGYTF
j_call: TRBJ1-2
v_call: TRBV28
clone_size: .
d_call: TRBD1

cdr3_nt: TGTGCCAGCAGCGTACAAACTAGCGGGAGGGCCAATGAGCAGTTCTTC
cdr3_aa: CASSVQTSGRANEQFF
j_call: TRBJ2-1
v_call: TRBV7-2
clone_size: .
d_call: TRBD2

cdr3_nt: TGTGCCAGCAGGGGTGGACAGGGGAAGAGGGGCAATGAGCAGTTCTTC
cdr3_aa: CASRGGQGKRGNEQFF
j_call: TRBJ2-1
v_call: TRBV7-2
clone_size: .
d_call: TRBD1

cdr3_nt: TGTGCCAGTGGCAGGGCACCGGGTTTGTATGGCTACACCTTC
cdr3_aa: CASGRAPGLYGYTF
j_call: TRBJ1-2
v_call: TRBV7-9
clone_size: .
d_call: .

cdr3_nt: TGTGCCAGCAGTTTATGGACTCTAGCGGGAGGGCCGGGTGAGCAGTACTTC
cdr3_aa: CASSLWTLAGGPGEQYF
j_call: TRBJ2-7
v_call: TRBV28
clone_size: .
d_call: TRBD2

cdr3_nt: TGCAGCGTTGAAGTGACAGAGACATACGAGCAGTACTTC
cdr3_aa: CSVEVTETYEQYF
j_call: TRBJ2-7
v_call: TRBV29-1
clone_size: .
d_call: .

cdr3_nt: TGTGCCTGCCACGGACAGGGGCCCCGGGAGCTGTTTTTT
cdr3_aa: CACHGQGPRELFF
j_call: TRBJ2-2
v_call: TRBV30
clone_size: .
d_call: TRBD1

cdr3_nt: TGTGCCAGCAGCGTAGGGACTAGCGAGACAGATACGCAGTATTTT
cdr3_aa: CASSVGTSETDTQYF
j_call: TRBJ2-3
v_call: TRBV9
clone_size: .
d_call: TRBD2

cdr3_nt: TGTGCCAGCTCGCCAACAGGAGCTATGGATGGCTACACCTTC
cdr3_aa: CASSPTGAMDGYTF
j_call: TRBJ1-2
v_call: TRBV18
clone_size: .
d_call: .

cdr3_nt: TGTGCCAGCAGCTTGTCCGCGGATACGCAGTATTTT
cdr3_aa: CASSLSADTQYF
j_call: TRBJ2-3
v_call: TRBV11-2
clone_size: .
d_call: .

cdr3_nt: TGTGCCAGCAGTCCGGAACGTAACAGGGGTGGCTACACCTTC
cdr3_aa: CASSPERNRGGYTF
j_call: TRBJ1-2
v_call: TRBV9
clone_size: .
d_call: TRBD1

cdr3_nt: TGTGCCAGCAGCTTATCCTACCGGGACAGGGGGGCCTACGAGCAGTACTTC
cdr3_aa: CASSLSYRDRGAYEQYF
j_call: TRBJ2-7
v_call: TRBV7-9
clone_size: few
d_call: TRBD1

cdr3_nt: TGTGCCTGGGGACTTGAAGCGAGCTCACCCCTCCACTTT
cdr3_aa: CAWGLEASSPLHF
j_call: TRBJ1-6
v_call: TRBV30
clone_size: .
d_call: .